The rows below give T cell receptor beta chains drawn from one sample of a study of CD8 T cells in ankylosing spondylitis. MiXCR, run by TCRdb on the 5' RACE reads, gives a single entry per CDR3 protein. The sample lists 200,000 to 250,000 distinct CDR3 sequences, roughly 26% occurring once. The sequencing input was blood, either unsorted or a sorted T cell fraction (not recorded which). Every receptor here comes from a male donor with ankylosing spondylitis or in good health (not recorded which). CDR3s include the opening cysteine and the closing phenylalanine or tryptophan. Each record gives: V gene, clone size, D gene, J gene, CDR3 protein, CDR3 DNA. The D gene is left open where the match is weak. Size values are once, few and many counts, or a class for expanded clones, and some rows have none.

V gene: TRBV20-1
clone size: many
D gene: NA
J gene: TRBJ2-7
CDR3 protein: CSAPVAEVRNEQYF
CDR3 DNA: TGCAGTGCCCCGGTGGCTGAGGTACGGAACGAGCAGTACTTC

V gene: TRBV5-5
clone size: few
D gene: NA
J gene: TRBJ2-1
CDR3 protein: CASSAGTTSYNEQFF
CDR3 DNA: TGTGCCAGCAGCGCCGGGACCACGAGCTACAATGAGCAGTTCTTC

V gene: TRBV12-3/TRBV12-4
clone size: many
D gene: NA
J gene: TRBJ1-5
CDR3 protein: CASRSTGNNQPQHF
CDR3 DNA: TGTGCCAGCAGATCGACAGGCAACAATCAGCCCCAGCATTTT

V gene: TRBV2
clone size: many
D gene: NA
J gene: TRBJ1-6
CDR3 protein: CASSPLRGDSPLHF
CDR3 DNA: TGTGCCAGCAGTCCACTGCGGGGGGATTCACCCCTCCACTTT

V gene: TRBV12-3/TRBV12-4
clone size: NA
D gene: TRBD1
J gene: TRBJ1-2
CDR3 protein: CASSLRQGGDGYTF
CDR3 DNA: TGTGCCAGCAGTTTGCGACAGGGTGGGGATGGCTACACCTTC

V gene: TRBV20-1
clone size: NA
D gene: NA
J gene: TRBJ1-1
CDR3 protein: CSATEPMTNTEAFF
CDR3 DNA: TGCAGTGCTACAGAACCAATGACCAACACTGAAGCTTTCTTT

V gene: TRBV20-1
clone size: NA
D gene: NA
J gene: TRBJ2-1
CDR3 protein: CSARDQTGSYNEQFF
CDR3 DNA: TGCAGTGCTAGAGATCAAACAGGCTCCTACAATGAGCAGTTCTTC

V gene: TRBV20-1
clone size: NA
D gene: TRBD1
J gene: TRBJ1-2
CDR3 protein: CSAPGGQGVGDGYTF
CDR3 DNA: TGCAGTGCCCCGGGGGGACAGGGGGTCGGAGATGGCTACACCTTC

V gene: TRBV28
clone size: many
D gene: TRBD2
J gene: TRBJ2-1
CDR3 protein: CASSLTSGNEQFF
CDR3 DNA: TGTGCCAGCAGTCTGACTAGCGGGAATGAGCAGTTCTTC

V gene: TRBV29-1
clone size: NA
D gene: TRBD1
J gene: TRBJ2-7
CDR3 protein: CSVWDRAFEQYF
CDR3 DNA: TGCAGCGTGTGGGACAGGGCTTTCGAGCAGTACTTC

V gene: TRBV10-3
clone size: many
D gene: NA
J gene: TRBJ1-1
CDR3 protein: CAISELGGKNTEAFF
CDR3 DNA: TGTGCCATCAGTGAGTTGGGGGGGAAGAACACTGAAGCTTTCTTT

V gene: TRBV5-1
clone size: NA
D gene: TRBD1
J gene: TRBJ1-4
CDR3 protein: CASSLGQPWGREKLFF
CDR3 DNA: TGCGCCAGCAGCCTGGGACAGCCATGGGGTCGGGAAAAACTGTTTTTT

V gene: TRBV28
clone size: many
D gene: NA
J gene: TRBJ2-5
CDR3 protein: CASSLDPASTQYF
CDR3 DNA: TGTGCCAGCAGTTTAGATCCAGCGTCCACCCAGTACTTC

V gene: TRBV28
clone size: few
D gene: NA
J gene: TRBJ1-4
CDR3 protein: CASGYVEKLFF
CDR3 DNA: TGTGCCTCAGGGTACGTTGAAAAACTGTTTTTT

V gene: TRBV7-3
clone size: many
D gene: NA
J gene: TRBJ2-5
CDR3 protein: CASSPQGLKETQYF
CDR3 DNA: TGTGCCAGCAGCCCGCAGGGACTGAAAGAGACCCAGTACTTC

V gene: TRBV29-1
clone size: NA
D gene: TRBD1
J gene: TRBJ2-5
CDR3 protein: CSVVSLRQGSPETQYF
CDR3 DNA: TGCAGCGTTGTTTCCCTGAGACAGGGTAGCCCAGAGACCCAGTACTTC

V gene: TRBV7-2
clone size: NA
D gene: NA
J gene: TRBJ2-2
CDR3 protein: CASSLFVPGELFF
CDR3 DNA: TGTGCCAGCAGCTTATTTGTCCCCGGGGAGCTGTTTTTT

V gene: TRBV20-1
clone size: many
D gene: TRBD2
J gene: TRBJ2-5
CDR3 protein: CSAKSWGGETQYF
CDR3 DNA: TGCAGTGCCAAGAGCTGGGGAGGGGAGACCCAGTACTTC

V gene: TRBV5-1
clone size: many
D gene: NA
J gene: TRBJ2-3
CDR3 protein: CASSLGKTSVADTQYF
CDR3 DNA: TGCGCCAGCAGCTTGGGCAAGACTAGTGTGGCAGATACGCAGTATTTT

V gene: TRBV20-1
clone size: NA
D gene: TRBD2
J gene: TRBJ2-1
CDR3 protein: CSARDRAGGPHNEQFF
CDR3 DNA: TGCAGTGCTAGAGATAGGGCGGGAGGGCCCCACAATGAGCAGTTCTTC

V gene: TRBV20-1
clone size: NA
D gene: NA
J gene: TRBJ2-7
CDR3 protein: CSAKVSSYEQYF
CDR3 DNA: TGCAGTGCTAAGGTTAGCAGCTACGAGCAGTACTTC

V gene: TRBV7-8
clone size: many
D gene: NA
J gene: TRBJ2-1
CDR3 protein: CASSLRGLSYNEQFF
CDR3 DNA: TGTGCCAGCAGCTTACGGGGCCTTTCCTACAATGAGCAGTTCTTC

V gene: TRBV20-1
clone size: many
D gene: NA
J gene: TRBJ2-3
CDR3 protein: CSARDRIGEILTDTQYF
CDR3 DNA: TGCAGTGCTAGAGATCGAATCGGGGAGATCCTCACAGATACGCAGTATTTT

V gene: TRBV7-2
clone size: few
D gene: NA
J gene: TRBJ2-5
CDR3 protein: CASSSSRTQYF
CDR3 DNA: TGTGCCAGCAGCTCCAGTCGGACCCAGTACTTC

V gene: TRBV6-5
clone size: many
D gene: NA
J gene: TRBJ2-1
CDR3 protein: CASSYTGDEQFF
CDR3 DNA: TGTGCCAGCAGTTATACTGGGGATGAGCAGTTCTTC

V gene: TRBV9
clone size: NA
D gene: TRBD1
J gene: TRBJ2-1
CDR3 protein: CASSGTGTGTPPYNEQFF
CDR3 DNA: TGTGCCAGCAGCGGGACCGGGACAGGGACCCCACCGTACAATGAGCAGTTCTTC

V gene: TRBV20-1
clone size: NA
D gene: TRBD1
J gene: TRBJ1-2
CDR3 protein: CSAPGQTNYGYTF
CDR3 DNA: TGCAGTGCTCCGGGACAGACTAACTATGGCTACACCTTC

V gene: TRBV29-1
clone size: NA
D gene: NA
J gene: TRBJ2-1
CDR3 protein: CSIGSGYNEQFF
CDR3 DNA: TGCAGCATCGGCTCAGGATACAATGAGCAGTTCTTC

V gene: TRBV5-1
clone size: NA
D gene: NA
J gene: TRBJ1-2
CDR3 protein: CASSLGGREDGYTF
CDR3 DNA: TGCGCCAGCAGCTTGGGTGGCAGGGAAGATGGCTACACCTTC

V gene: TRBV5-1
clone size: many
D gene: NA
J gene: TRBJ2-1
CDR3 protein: CASSPMATNNEQFF
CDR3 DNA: TGCGCCAGCAGCCCTATGGCGACTAACAATGAGCAGTTCTTC

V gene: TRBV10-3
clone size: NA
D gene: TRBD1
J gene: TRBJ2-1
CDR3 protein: CANSLGTASAPSVNEQFF
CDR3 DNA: TGTGCCAACTCTTTGGGGACAGCCTCCGCTCCAAGCGTAAATGAGCAGTTCTTC

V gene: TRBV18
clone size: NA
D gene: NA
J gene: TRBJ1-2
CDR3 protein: CASSPIFRAAANYGYTF
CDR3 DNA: TGTGCCAGCTCACCGATCTTTCGGGCAGCTGCTAACTATGGCTACACCTTC

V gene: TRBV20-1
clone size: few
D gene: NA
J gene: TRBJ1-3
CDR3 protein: CSALSRNTIYF
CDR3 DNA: TGCAGTGCACTCTCTCGGAACACCATATATTTT

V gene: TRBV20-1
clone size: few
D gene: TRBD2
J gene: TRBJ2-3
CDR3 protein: CSASMTSGRRDTQYF
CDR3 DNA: TGCAGTGCTAGTATGACTAGCGGGAGAAGGGATACGCAGTATTTT

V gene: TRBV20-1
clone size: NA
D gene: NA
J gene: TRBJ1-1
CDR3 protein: CSASPVNTEAFF
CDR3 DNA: TGCAGTGCTAGCCCAGTAAACACTGAAGCTTTCTTT

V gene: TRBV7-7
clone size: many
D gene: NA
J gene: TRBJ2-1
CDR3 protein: CASSLGAGGEQFF
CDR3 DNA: TGTGCTAGCAGCTTAGGAGCTGGGGGTGAGCAGTTCTTC

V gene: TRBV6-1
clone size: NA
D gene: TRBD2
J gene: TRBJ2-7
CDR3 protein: CASNDRGGGYEQYF
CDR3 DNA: TGTGCCAGCAACGATCGGGGCGGGGGTTACGAGCAGTACTTC

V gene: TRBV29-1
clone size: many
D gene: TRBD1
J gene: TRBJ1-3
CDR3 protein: CSAQGANGNTIYF
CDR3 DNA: TGCAGCGCCCAGGGGGCTAATGGAAACACCATATATTTT

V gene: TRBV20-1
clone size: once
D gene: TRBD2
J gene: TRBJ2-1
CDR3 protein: CSARVASGREGFYNEQFF
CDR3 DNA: TGCAGTGCTAGAGTGGCTAGCGGGAGGGAGGGGTTCTACAATGAGCAGTTCTTC

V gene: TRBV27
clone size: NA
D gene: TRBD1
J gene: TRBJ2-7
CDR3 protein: CASSLSTGYEQYF
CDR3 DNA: TGTGCCAGCAGTTTATCGACAGGGTACGAGCAGTACTTC